This TCR beta chain was profiled in a study of cytomegalovirus exposure and HLA in healthy donors. Study in general: Genotyping of nearly 400 donors showed that 65% to 90% belonged to the Caucasian-associated ancestry cluster. Study conclusions and caveats: An Asian-associated ancestry cluster reportedly showed fewer N-insertions than the roughly 670-donor mean in a later analysis. Presence/absence analyses rested on an assumption that sequencing depth was roughly uniform across donors. Data from an earlier analysis indicated that most TCR beta V segments were productive either about 87% or about 30% of the time.

With 60 Vbeta and 13 Jbeta primers, the PCR was carried out. The repertoire was sequenced with immunoSEQ multiplex PCR; TCRdb's copy has only in-frame clones and lacks some. This sample has about 100,000 clones, with around 80% found just once. Germline V gene data show CDR1 as MGHDK and CDR2 as SYGVNS. With 1 base removed from V and 8 bases from J, the gap between germline ends came to 17 bases. This CDR3 comprises 15 residues. As regards this clone: Antigen specificity is unknown.

Sequences were obtained from PBMCs. J is TRBJ1-2 and V is TRBV25-1; D call uncertain. The sequence derives from a woman aged 55-69 years in good health and CMV-seronegative. CDR3 in DNA: TGTGCCAGCAGTGAATCGGAAGGTTCCTTCGGGGGCTACACCTTC. Protein product: CASSESEGSFGGYTF.